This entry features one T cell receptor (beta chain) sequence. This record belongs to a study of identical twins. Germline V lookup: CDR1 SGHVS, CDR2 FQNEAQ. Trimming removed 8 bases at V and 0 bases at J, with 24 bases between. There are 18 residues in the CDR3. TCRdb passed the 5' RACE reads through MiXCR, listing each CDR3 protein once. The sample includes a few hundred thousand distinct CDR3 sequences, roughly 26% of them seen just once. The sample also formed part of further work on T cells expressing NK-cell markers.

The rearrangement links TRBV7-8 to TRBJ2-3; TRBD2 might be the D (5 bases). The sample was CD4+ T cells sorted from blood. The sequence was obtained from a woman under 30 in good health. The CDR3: CASLKAGGHLSSTDTQYF. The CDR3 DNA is TGTGCCAGCCTAAAGGCGGGCGGGCACCTCTCTAGCACAGATACGCAGTATTTT.